The following is a T cell receptor beta chain sequence with its context. This clone was seen more than once but under ten times. Which antigen it targets is not known. No much larger clone exists at a distance of one base, and base qualities are not known. This record comes from a study of cytomegalovirus exposure and HLA in healthy donors (dated by TCRdb to about 2017). About the full investigation: According to an earlier analysis of a few hundred of the donors, 150 million to 200 million T cells yielded over 100 million unique TCR beta sequences and about 300 Gb of sequence data. Approximately 300 gigabases of sequencing data and 75 million to 85 million unique TCR sequences made up an early release that covered several hundred HLA-typed donors. Of the roughly 390 genotyped donors, about 84% fell in the genetic ancestry cluster associated with self-reported Caucasian donors. The study aimed to test whether signatures of past pathogen exposure could be identified by cataloging public T cell receptors. The study used immunosequencing to profile the T cell repertoires of 670 or so subjects and linked those repertoires to cytomegalovirus serostatus. Along with the roughly 700-subject first cohort, a separate validation cohort of over 90 different subjects was used. To predict cytomegalovirus infection status, the study combined high-throughput TCR immunosequencing, statistical association of individual TCRs with disease status, and machine learning. A later analysis re-examined previously published TCR beta repertoires from several hundred donors and added high-resolution HLA genotyping to investigate patterns of TCR occurrence. Rather than drawing on any new phenotypic data, the later analysis identified candidate immune exposures from TCR beta sequences and the way those sequences occurred across donors. In an earlier analysis of more than 550 of the donors, high-throughput TCR beta sequencing was used to judge whether each TCR beta V gene segment behaved as functional or pseudogenic. Donor age, sex, ethnicity and CMV serostatus were compiled together with the repertoire data. A later genetic analysis used genome-wide SNP genotypes for about three fifths of the 666 donors, treating that subset as a discovery cohort. All discovery cohort repertoires had been generated on a single sequencing platform. HLA typing covered class I and class II loci at four-digit resolution. The number of typed donors differed by locus: roughly 620-640 for A, B, C, DRB1 and DQB1; about 520 for DQA1; 600 to 610 for DPA1; and around 450 for DPB1. A few DR-DQ haplotypes were treated as single units for association and clustering because of strong linkage in the cohort. Among about 400 genotyped donors of the cohort, an average of approximately 240,000 unique TCR beta nucleotide sequences was sequenced per donor, of which 15% to 20% were non-productive. Overall study results and their limits: In an earlier analysis of a few hundred of the donors, most TCR beta V segments were observed in productive rearrangements about 90% or about 30% of the time, broadly matching IMGT annotations. A few of the identified cytomegalovirus-associated TCR beta chains were confirmed in vitro to be specific for cytomegalovirus antigens. According to a later analysis, most CMV-associated TCR beta chains appeared to be HLA-restricted, and the HLA associations seemed to be driven largely by CMV exposure. In a later genetic analysis, fewer N-insertions in productive TCRs were reported among donors in an Asian-associated ancestry cluster than the 666-donor mean. In the study, some 160 TCR beta chains were listed as associated with cytomegalovirus. Around 16 rarely observed V segments, including chromosome 9 orphons, were excluded from the earlier analysis of approximately 500 of the donors because counts were too low. According to a later analysis, TCR association rates differed among HLA loci, with DRB1 alleles showing the most associated TCRs and HLA-C alleles showing the fewest. Only TCR beta chains were sequenced in this cohort, and the absence of alpha or paired-chain data limited detectable features. A later analysis found that HLA-associated TCR beta chains were more clonally expanded and had lower generation probabilities than equally common non-associated chains. Sequencing depth was assumed to be roughly uniform across donors in the presence/absence analyses, though that assumption may not hold. V-gene and J-gene trimming of TCR beta chains was associated with a missense DCLRE1C variant in a later genetic analysis, and the association was replicated in an independent cohort. A later analysis reported that several top co-occurrence clusters appeared linked to parvovirus B19, influenza, CMV and Epstein-Barr virus. A group of highly shared sequence variants was considered likely to be a technical artifact of the sequencing pipeline. While some public TCRs were present in many individuals, most TCR sequences turned up only very rarely across donors. When HLA alleles, especially DR and DQ, strongly co-occurred, attributing TCR associations to individual alleles was difficult. A further reported finding was that TCR beta sequences accurately predicted the HLA-A and HLA-B alleles for most subjects in the first cohort. CMV serostatus was the only immune exposure information available for the cohort. The classifier was reported to diagnose cytomegalovirus status with high specificity and sensitivity in both the original and validation cohorts. Linkage disequilibrium might explain the correlated functional status among segregating V segments, but an unknown experimental factor could not be ruled out. Because some donors lacked HLA typing at each locus, the association tests relied only on the typed subset. The authors suggested that the approach could potentially be generalized to other disease states and immunological phenotypes. Some IMGT-functional V segments, including TRBV6-2 and TRBV6-3, could not be distinguished by the 87-base-pair reads and were therefore excluded. At a false discovery rate of 0.05, a later analysis linked approximately 18,000 TCR beta sequences to specific HLA alleles.

The protocol used for the library was the immunoSEQ multiplex PCR assay. A mixture of 60 forward primers for TCR Vbeta segments and 13 reverse primers for TCR Jbeta segments was used in the multiplex PCR. A multiplex PCR assay on genomic DNA amplified the CDR3 region of rearranged TCR beta genes. On the Illumina HiSeq System, the amplified TCR beta libraries were sequenced as 87-base-pair reads. Per the original workflow: In a later analysis, tens of millions of unique TCR beta chains were counted across the roughly 610 repertoires, and roughly 11 million of these chains were shared by at least two donors. Raw reads were error-corrected and collapsed into unique sequences with a nearest-neighbor algorithm that merged closely related sequences to remove PCR and sequencing errors. Alignment of CDR3 sequences to IMGT reference sequences was used to assign V, D and J gene segments. For a sequence to be retained, a match of at least six nucleotides to both a V gene segment and a J gene segment was required. A rearrangement was called productive if the CDR3 had no stop codons and remained in frame with V and J, and every other rearrangement was called non-productive. Following IMGT convention, CDR3 was defined as the stretch from the second conserved V-encoded cysteine up to the conserved J-encoded phenylalanine. The earlier analysis of 500 to 750 of the donors excluded any sequence lacking an unambiguous match to a single V gene segment. In an earlier analysis of about 590 of the donors, a V segment was called functional when productive rearrangements were above 56.7%, and segregating when the standard deviation between donors exceeded 5%. A statistical classification framework was built for diagnosing cytomegalovirus status from the catalog of TCR beta chain sequences. In a later analysis, V and J genes were assigned by comparing TCR nucleotide sequences against IMGT/GENE-DB human TR gene sequences. A later analysis assigned CDR3 sequences and most-parsimonious VDJ recombination scenarios with the TCRdist pipeline. A later analysis defined each TCR beta chain by its CDR3 amino acid sequence plus V-gene family, and excluded reads lacking a unique V-gene family. As a way to deal with suspected cross-contamination and a sequencing artifact, a later analysis dropped approximately 590 nucleotide sequences that were highly shared and had low generation probability. In a later analysis, a clonal expansion index was calculated for each public chain from normalized within-repertoire ranks of inferred template counts. In a later analysis, generation probabilities were computed with a VDJ recombination model fitted to out-of-frame rearrangements, and the resulting probabilities were checked against IGoR. In a later analysis, TCR-TCR, TCR-HLA and TCR-CMV co-occurrence was scored with hypergeometric tests, and a repertoire-size bias correction was applied to TCR pairs. False discovery rates were estimated in a later analysis by permuting HLA or CMV assignments 20 times. In a later analysis, co-occurring TCRs were grouped with DBSCAN, and TCRdist sequence similarity was added when clustering was performed within HLA-allele-positive subsets. Repertoires with fewer than 30,000 or more than 120,000 public chains, plus five repertoires with anomalous nucleotide sharing, were excluded from co-occurrence clustering. TCRdb provides this immuneACCESS table in a form limited to in-frame rearrangements. Some clones are lacking; in checked studies, under half of them reflect an unresolved V gene, and why the rest are absent is not known. V and J calls and clone size are given by that table; D and trimming were obtained from the DNA. In all, the sample holds over 200,000 clones, and around 89% of those were seen once. The ten largest clones take up around 1% of the sample.

Including cysteine and phenylalanine, the CDR3 has 13 amino acids. The entry retains the CDR3 DNA only, 39 bases that are in frame from base 1. The V and J ends are trimmed by 4 bases and 5 bases, leaving 11 bases between them. As encoded in the germline V gene (reference sequence), CDR1 is LNHDA while CDR2 is SQIVND. The cohort comprised some 700 healthy bone marrow donors. All cohort members were sampled while nominally healthy, although unrecorded immune exposures were likely present. The donor was CMV seronegative and was included in the group of about 400 seronegative cohort members. A peripheral blood sample was provided by each donor, and peripheral blood mononuclear cells were used for TCR beta sequencing. Genomic DNA was extracted from the blood cell samples with the Qiagen DNeasy Blood Extraction Kit.

The rearranged chain carries TRBV19 and TRBJ1-1, and the D gene may be TRBD1, 6 bases matching. The sequencing input was PBMCs. The TCR was taken from a young woman in good health and CMV-seronegative. The DNA reads as follows: TGTGCCAGTAGTAGGCAGGGGCGGACTGAAGCTTTCTTT. This sequence encodes CASSRQGRTEAFF. Outside the CDR3, residues come from the reference TRBV19 and TRBJ1-1 proteins, so the full variable domain is: DGGITQSPKYLFRKEGQNVTLSCEQNLNHDAMYWYRQDPGQGLRLIYYSQIVNDFQKGDIAEGYSVSREKKESFPLTVTSAQKNPTAFYLCASSRQGRTEAFFGQGTRLTVV.